A single sample is the source of the 4 T cell receptor beta chains below, sequenced in a study of beta chain features in type 1 diabetes. Study-level results: When Type 1 diabetes patients were examined, their TCRB CDR3s proved moderately but significantly shorter in all four CD4+ subsets.

These receptors have no known antigen. Every isolated RNA sample was fully reverse transcribed, so sequencing captured expressed TCRB transcripts. Measured with immunoSEQ multiplex PCR; TCRdb has only the in-frame clones, and not every one. The table includes 150,000 to 200,000 clones, around 9% detected once. Sequenced sample: central memory CD4+ T cells from blood. Receptors originate from a woman aged 25 to 39 with type 1 diabetes.

This chain joins TRBV7-3 and TRBJ1-1; 7 nucleotides line up with TRBD1. The J segment lost 3 bases and the V segment lost 5 bases, leaving 6 bases of the junction unmatched. CDR1 SGHTA and CDR2 FQGTGA come from the germline V gene. The CDR3 covers 14 residues. CDR3 DNA sequence: TGTGCCAGCAGCCTACAGGGGTGGGACACTGAAGCTTTCTTT. Translating gives CASSLQGWDTEAFF.

This clone was observed a handful of times. The rearrangement joins TRBV25-1 to TRBJ2-1; 9 bases line up with TRBD1. With V trimmed by 4 bases and J by 8 bases, 12 bases remained unmatched. The CDR3 loop spans 16 amino acids. Germline CDR1 reads MGHDK; CDR2 reads SYGVNS. DNA of the CDR3: TGTGCCAGCAGTGCCACGACAGGGGGAGACTTGCATGAGCAGTTCTTC. It encodes CASSATTGGDLHEQFF.

In its sample, this clone was seen a few times. The chain uses TRBV5-1 and TRBJ2-7; 12 bases are shared with TRBD2. V was clipped by 3 bases and J by 2 bases; unmatched bases: 3. This CDR3 contains 15 residues. Germline V gene sequence: CDR1 SGHRS, CDR2 YFSETQ. The CDR3 is CASSSRTSGAYEQYF. The DNA for the CDR3 is TGCGCCAGCAGCTCCCGGACTAGCGGGGCCTACGAGCAGTACTTC. The variable domain in full, with the rest retrieved from reference TRBV5-1 and TRBJ2-7, is KAGVTQTPRYLIKTRGQQVTLSCSPISGHRSVSWYQQTPGQGLQFLFEYFSETQRNKGNFPGRFSGRQFSNSRSEMNVSTLELGDSALYLCASSSRTSGAYEQYFGPGTRLTVT.

With regard to this clone: Germline and junction disagree at one end, which may indicate a read error. V gene TRBV28 combines with J gene TRBJ1-2; D is undetermined. Per germline, CDR1 MDHEN and CDR2 SYDVKM. The CDR3 totals 12 residues. CDR3 sequence: CASSLSKYGYTF. In DNA, the CDR3 is TGTGCCAGCAGTTTATCTAAGTATGGCTACACCTTC.